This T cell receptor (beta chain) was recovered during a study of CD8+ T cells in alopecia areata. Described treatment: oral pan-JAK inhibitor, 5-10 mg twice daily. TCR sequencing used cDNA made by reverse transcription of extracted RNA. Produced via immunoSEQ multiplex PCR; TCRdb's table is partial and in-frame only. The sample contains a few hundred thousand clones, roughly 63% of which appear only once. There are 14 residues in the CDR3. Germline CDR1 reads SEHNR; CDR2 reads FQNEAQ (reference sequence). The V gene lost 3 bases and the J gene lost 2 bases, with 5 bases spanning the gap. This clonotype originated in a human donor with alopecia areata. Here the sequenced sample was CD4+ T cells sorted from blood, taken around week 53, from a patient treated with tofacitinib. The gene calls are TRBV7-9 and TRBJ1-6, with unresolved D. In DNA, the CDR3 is TGTGCCAGCAGCTTCGAACCCTATAATTCACCCCTCCACTTT. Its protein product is CASSFEPYNSPLHF. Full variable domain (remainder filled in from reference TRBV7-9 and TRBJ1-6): DTGVSQNPRHKITKRGQNVTFRCDPISEHNRLYWYRQTLGQGPEFLTYFQNEAQLEKSRLLSDRFSAERPKGSFSTLEIQRTEQGDSAMYLCASSFEPYNSPLHFGNGTRLTVT.